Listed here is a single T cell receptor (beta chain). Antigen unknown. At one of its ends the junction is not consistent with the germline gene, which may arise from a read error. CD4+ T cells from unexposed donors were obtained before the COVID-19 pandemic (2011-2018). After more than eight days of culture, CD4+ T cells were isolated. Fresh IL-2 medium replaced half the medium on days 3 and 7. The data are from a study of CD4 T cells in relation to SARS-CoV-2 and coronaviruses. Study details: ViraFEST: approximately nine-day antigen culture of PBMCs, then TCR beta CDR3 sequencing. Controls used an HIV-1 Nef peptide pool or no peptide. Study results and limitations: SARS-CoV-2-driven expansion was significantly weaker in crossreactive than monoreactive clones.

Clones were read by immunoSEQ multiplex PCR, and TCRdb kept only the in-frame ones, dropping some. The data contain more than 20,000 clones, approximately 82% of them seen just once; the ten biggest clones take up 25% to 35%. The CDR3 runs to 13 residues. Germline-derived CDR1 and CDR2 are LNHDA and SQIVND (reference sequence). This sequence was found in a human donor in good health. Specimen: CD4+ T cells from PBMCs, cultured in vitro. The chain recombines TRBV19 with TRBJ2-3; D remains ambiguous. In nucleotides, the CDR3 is TGTGCCAGTAGTTTAGACAGCACAGATACGCAGTATTTT. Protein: CASSLDSTDTQYF.